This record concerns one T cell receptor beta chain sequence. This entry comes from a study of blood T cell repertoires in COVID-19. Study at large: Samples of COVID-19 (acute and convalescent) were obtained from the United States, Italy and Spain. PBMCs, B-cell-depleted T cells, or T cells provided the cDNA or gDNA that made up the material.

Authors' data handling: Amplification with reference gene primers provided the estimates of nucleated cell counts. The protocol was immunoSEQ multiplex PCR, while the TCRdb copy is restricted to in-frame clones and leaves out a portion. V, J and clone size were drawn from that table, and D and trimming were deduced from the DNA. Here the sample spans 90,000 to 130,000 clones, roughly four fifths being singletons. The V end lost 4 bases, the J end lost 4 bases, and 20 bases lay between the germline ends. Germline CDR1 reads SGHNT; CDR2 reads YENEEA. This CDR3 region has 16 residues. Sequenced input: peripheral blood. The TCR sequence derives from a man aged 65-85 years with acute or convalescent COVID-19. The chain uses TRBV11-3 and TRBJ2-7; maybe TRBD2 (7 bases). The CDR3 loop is CASSSPRGGRVYEQYF. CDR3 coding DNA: TGTGCCAGCAGCTCCCCGAGGGGGGGCAGAGTGTACGAGCAGTACTTC.